Listed below are T cell receptor beta chains from one sample, sequenced in a study of blood T cell repertoires in COVID-19. Clones were sequenced by immunoSEQ multiplex PCR, and TCRdb holds only the in-frame ones, with some missing. The table shows 150,000 to 200,000 clones, with around 85% occurring only once. Specimen: peripheral blood. These receptors were obtained from a man in his sixties with COVID-19, enrolled during active disease. Both conserved end residues are trimmed from each CDR3. Fields, in order: V gene, CDR3 length, CDR3 protein.

TRBV6-5	11	ASSYGAGYEQY
TRBV9	13	ASSVVGGANEKLF
TRBV5-4	10	ASSFPGYEQY
TRBV5-1	12	ASSPDGLDTEAF
TRBV28	13	ASREGSSSGNTIY
TRBV30	13	AWSVSGGPRYGYT
TRBV3-1/TRBV3-2	13	ASSLASGIRETQY
TRBV29-1	11	SATDRGSEKLF
TRBV5-4	12	ASSPTGANYGYT
TRBV3-1/TRBV3-2	11	ASSQTGNSPLH
TRBV2	9	ASREQETQY
TRBV28	12	ASTPGQLSYEQY
TRBV28	13	ASSSPGRENTEAF
TRBV19	11	ASSITVNTEAF
TRBV29-1	11	SVAQGGNQPQH
TRBV6-1	15	ASSGTRGWDSNQPQH
TRBV2	13	ASSEAETPGRKLF
TRBV4-3	14	ASSPQGARNTGELF
TRBV9	9	ASSASDTQY
TRBV27	13	ASCLLAGAGREQF
TRBV6-2/TRBV6-3	14	ASSYPLGQGNDGYT
TRBV9	16	ASSARQGLAGGKETQY
TRBV6-5	11	ASSNDRDTEAF
TRBV6-2/TRBV6-3	13	ASSYRKAAKNIQY
TRBV5-4	11	ASSLQGYYGYT
TRBV2	13	ASSGPTGSDLEAF
TRBV7-2	13	ASSLEPGAGTEAF
TRBV10-3	14	ATGPVLAEGGETQY
TRBV27	12	ASRGTGEIYEQY
TRBV24-1	14	ATSEVAGDSYNEQF
TRBV20-1	13	SASLTSGSRETQY
TRBV7-9	12	ASSLGDNGSPLH
TRBV7-2	15	ASSSLRTSGIRNEQF
TRBV7-8	11	ASTDRASYEQY
TRBV5-1	15	ASSHTGSRGGKETQY
TRBV21-1	14	ASSKFFPIQNTEAF
TRBV5-1	14	ASTRTGATGANVLT
TRBV6-5	11	ASRNGGDQPQH
TRBV5-4	12	ASSLTGAGEKLF
TRBV7-9	13	ASSPGLAPASTLH
TRBV11-3	14	ASSARTSGGQETQY
TRBV24-1	12	ATSDEGINYGYT